This record looks at one T cell receptor beta chain sequence and its context. This sample stems from a study of control samples from healthy donors and cancer patients. V was pared by 5 bases and J by 5 bases, with 1 base of the junction left unmatched. CDR1 is SGHVS and CDR2 is FQNEAQ in the germline V gene. The CDR3 length is 12 residues. Measured with immunoSEQ multiplex PCR; TCRdb has only the in-frame clones, and not every one. The table shows 80,000 to 100,000 clones, with about four fifths occurring only once. The genes are TRBV7-8 and TRBJ2-3; TRBD2 aligns across 7 bases. This clonotype originated in a woman aged 25-40 years in good health. The source material was blood. The CDR3 here is CASSPGGDTQYF. The CDR3 nucleotides read TGTGCCAGCAGCCCGGGGGGAGATACGCAGTATTTT.